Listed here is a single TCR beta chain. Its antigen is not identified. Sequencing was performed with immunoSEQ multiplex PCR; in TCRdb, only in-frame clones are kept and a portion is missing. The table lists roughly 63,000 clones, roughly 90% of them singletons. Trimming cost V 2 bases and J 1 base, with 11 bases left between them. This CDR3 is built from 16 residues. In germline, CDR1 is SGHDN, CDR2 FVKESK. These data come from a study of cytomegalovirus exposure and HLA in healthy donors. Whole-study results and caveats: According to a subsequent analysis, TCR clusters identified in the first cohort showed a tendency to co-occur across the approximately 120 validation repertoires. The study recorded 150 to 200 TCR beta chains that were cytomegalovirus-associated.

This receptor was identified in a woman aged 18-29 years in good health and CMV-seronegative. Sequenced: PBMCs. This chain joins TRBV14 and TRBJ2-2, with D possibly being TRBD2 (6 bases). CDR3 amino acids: CASSQWGDGNTGELFF. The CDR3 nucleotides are TGTGCCAGCAGCCAATGGGGGGATGGGAACACCGGGGAGCTGTTTTTT. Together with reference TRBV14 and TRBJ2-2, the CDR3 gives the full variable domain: EAGVTQFPSHSVIEKGQTVTLRCDPISGHDNLYWYRRVMGKEIKFLLHFVKESKQDESGMPNNRFLAERTGGTYSTLKVQPAELEDSGVYFCASSQWGDGNTGELFFGEGSRLTVL.